Each of the 7 T cell receptor beta chains below was sequenced from the same sample in a study of read filtering for tumor transcriptome and immune sequencing (dated by TCRdb to between 2020 and 2021). The sequencer was an Illumina HiSeq 4000. Starting from 350 to 450 ng RNA, TCR libraries were constructed with the Immunoverse kit using molecular barcoded adaptors that cover the alpha/delta and beta/gamma chains. The raw public data were reprocessed by TCRdb itself: fastp quality trimming at Q25, MiXCR clonotype calling, in-frame beta chains only. Duplicate CDR3 protein sequences are folded into a single record with the most common DNA and genes. This sample holds about 130,000 distinct CDR3 sequences; approximately 12% were observed only once. The ten biggest clones cover approximately 11% of the sample. Specimen: a population of CD138-negative cells sorted from bone marrow. Reading the label with the study, this specimen's cell subset or site is: bone marrow mononuclear cells depleted of CD138+ plasma/myeloma cells by negative magnetic selection. These receptors were obtained from a donor over 35 with multiple myeloma.

This clonotype was recorded many times. The rearrangement joins TRBV11-2 to TRBJ2-1; 10 bases map to TRBD2. J gave up 1 base and V 5 bases, and 5 bases lay outside the gene matches. Germline V gene sequence: CDR1 SGHAT, CDR2 FQNNGV. This CDR3 is built from 16 residues. CDR3 nucleotides: TGTGCCAGCAGCGTTTCTAGCGGGGGTTCCTACAATGAGCAGTTCTTC. Amino acid sequence: CASSVSSGGSYNEQFF.

This clonotype occurred a few times. J is TRBJ2-5 and V is TRBV9; D unresolved. This CDR3 spans 15 amino acids. Germline V gives CDR1 SGDLS, CDR2 YYNGEE. V was cut by 0 bases and J by 5 bases, with 14 bases left in between. The CDR3 here is CASSVALRVGETQYF. The CDR3 nucleotides read TGTGCCAGCAGCGTAGCCCTCCGTGTCGGCGAGACCCAGTACTTC.

This clonotype appeared many times. J is TRBJ1-2 and V is TRBV3-1, with 7 bases matching TRBD1. This CDR3 comprises 14 residues. Trimming cost V 4 bases and J 4 bases; bases outside gene matches: 6. Germline V lookup: CDR1 LGHDT, CDR2 YNNKEL (reference sequence). The CDR3 here is CASSPIGTAYGYTF. For the CDR3, the DNA is TGTGCCAGCAGCCCGATCGGGACAGCCTATGGCTACACCTTC.

This clonotype was counted at least ten times. The chain has TRBV6-5 and TRBJ1-2; a weak D match, TRBD1 (6 bases). The CDR3 runs to 15 residues. V was cut by 6 bases and J by 1 base, with 15 bases left in between. The germline gives CDR1 MNHEY, CDR2 SVGAGI. The CDR3 sequence is CASSSPTGLNYGYTF. The CDR3, as DNA: TGTGCCAGCAGCTCACCGACAGGACTTAACTATGGCTACACCTTC.

The chain combines TRBV2 with TRBJ1-3; no definite D call. V was shortened by 7 bases and J by 0 bases, with 4 bases between the two germline ends. CDR3 length: 12 amino acids. Germline CDR1 reads SNHLY; CDR2 reads FYNNEI. CDR3 coding DNA: TGTGCCAGCACTAGCTCTGGAAACACCATATATTTT. Residues: CASTSSGNTIYF. The variable domain in full, completed from reference TRBV2 and TRBJ1-3, reads EPEVTQTPSHQVTQMGQEVILRCVPISNHLYFYWYRQILGQKVEFLVSFYNNEISEKSEIFDDQFSVERPDGSNFTLKIRSTKLEDSAMYFCASTSSGNTIYFGEGSWLTVV.

The sample holds many counts of this clonotype. The genes are TRBV2 and TRBJ1-5; TRBD1 might be the D (6 bases). The CDR3 is 14 amino acids. CDR1 is SNHLY, CDR2 FYNNEI, per germline. Trimming removed 7 bases at V and 2 bases at J, with 12 bases between. The CDR3: CASMSTGRNQPQHF. The CDR3 DNA reads TGTGCCAGCATGTCGACAGGCCGCAATCAGCCCCAGCATTTT.

The table lists this clonotype with many counts. The genes are TRBV29-1 and TRBJ1-2; TRBD1 aligns across 7 bases. This CDR3 has 15 amino acids. V lost 0 bases and J lost 3; bases outside the gene matches: 7. The germline V gene has CDR1 SQVTM and CDR2 ANQGSEA. The CDR3 nucleotides read TGCAGCGTTGAAGAAAACCCAGGGGGATACTATGGCTACACCTTC. As protein: CSVEENPGGYYGYTF.